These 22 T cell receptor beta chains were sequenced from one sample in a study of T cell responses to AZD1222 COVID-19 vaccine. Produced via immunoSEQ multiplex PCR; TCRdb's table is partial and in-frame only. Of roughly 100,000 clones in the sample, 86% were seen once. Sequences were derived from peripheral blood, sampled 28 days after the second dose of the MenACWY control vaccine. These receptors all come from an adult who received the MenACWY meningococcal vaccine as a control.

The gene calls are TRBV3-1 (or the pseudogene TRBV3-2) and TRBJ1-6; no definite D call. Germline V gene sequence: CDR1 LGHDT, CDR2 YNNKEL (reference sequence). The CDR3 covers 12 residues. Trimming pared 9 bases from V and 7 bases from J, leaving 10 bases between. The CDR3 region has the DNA TGTGCCAGTTCGGCGGGAAATTCACCCCTCCACTTT. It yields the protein CASSAGNSPLHF.

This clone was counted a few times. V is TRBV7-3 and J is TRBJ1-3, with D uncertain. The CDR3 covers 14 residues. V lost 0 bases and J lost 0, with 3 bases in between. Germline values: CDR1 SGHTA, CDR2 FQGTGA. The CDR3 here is CASSLTGSGNTIYF. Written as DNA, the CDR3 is TGTGCCAGCAGCTTAACAGGCTCTGGAAACACCATATATTTT.

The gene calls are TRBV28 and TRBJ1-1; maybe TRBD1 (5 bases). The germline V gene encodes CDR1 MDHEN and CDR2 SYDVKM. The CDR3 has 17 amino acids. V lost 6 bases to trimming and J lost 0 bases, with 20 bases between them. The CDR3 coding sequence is TGTGCCAGCAGGCCAGGGTATTCAGGGTCCTTGAACACTGAAGCTTTCTTT. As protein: CASRPGYSGSLNTEAFF. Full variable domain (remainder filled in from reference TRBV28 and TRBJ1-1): DVKVTQSSRYLVKRTGEKVFLECVQDMDHENMFWYRQDPGLGLRLIYFSYDVKMKEKGDIPEGYSVSREKKERFSLILESASTNQTSMYLCASRPGYSGSLNTEAFFGQGTRLTVV.

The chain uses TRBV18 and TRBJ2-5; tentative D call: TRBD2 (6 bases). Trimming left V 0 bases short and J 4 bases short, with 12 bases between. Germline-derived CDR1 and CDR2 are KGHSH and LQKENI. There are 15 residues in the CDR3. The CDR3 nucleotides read TGTGCCAGCTCACCACCCGGGAGCGGAGGAGAGACCCAGTACTTC. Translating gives CASSPPGSGGETQYF.

The CDR3 DNA is TGTGCCTGGAGTCCACGAGGGAACACTGAAGCTTTCTTT. Translation: CAWSPRGNTEAFF. V usage is TRBV30 and J usage is TRBJ1-1; D not resolved. Trimming left V 2 bases short and J 1 base short, with 8 bases between. Germline CDR1 is GTSNPN and CDR2 is SVGIG (reference sequence). The CDR3 is 13 residues long.

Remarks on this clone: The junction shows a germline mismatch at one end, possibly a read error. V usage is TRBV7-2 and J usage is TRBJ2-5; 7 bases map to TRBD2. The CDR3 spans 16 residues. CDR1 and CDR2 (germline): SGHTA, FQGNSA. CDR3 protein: CASSLTGGFGQGTQYF. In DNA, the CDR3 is TGTGCCAGCAGCTTAACGGGGGGTTTCGGGCAAGGGACCCAGTACTTC. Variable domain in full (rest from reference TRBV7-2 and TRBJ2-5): GAGVSQSPSNKVTEKGKDVELRCDPISGHTALYWYRQSLGQGLEFLIYFQGNSAPDKSGLPSDRFSAERTGGSVSTLTIQRTQQEDSAVYLCASSLTGGFGQGTQYFGPGTRLLVL.

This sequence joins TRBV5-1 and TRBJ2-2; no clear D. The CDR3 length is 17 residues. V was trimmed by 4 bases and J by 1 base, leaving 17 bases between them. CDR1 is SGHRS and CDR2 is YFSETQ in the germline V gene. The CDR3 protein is CASSLWSGPLNTGELFF. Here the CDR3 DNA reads TGCGCCAGCAGCCTGTGGTCGGGTCCACTGAACACCGGGGAGCTGTTTTTT.

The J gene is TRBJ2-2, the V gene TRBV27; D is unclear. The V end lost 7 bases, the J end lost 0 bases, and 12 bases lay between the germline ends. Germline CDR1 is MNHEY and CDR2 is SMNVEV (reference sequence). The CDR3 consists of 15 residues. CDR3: CASKFFGTNTGELFF. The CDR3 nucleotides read TGTGCCAGCAAGTTTTTCGGAACGAACACCGGGGAGCTGTTTTTT.

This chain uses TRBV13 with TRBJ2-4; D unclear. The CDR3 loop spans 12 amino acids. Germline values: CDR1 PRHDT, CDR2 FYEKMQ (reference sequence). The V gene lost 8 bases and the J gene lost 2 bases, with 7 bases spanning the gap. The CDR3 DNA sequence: TGTGCCAGCCTGGGTTCCAAAAACATTCAGTACTTC. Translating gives CASLGSKNIQYF.

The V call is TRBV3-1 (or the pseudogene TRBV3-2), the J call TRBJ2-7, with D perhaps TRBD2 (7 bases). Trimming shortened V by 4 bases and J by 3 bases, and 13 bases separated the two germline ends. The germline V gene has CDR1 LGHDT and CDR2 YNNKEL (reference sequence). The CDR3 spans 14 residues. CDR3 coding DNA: TGTGCCAGCAGCCGAGAAGGGGGGGTCTACGAGCAGTACTTC. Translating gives CASSREGGVYEQYF.

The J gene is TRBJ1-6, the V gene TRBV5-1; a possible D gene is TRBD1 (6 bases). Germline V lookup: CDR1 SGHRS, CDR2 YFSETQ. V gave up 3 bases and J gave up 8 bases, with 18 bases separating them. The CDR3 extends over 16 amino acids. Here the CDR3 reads CASSSGQPLSDSPLHF. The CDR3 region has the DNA TGCGCCAGCAGCTCGGGACAACCACTGTCGGATTCACCCCTCCACTTT. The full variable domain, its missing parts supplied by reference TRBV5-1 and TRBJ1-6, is KAGVTQTPRYLIKTRGQQVTLSCSPISGHRSVSWYQQTPGQGLQFLFEYFSETQRNKGNFPGRFSGRQFSNSRSEMNVSTLELGDSALYLCASSSGQPLSDSPLHFGNGTRLTVT.

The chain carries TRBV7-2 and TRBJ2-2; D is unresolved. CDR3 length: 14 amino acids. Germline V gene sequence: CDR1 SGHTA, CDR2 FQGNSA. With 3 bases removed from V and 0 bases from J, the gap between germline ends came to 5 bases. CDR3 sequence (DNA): TGTGCCAGCAGCTTGAACGCGAACACCGGGGAGCTGTTTTTT. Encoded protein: CASSLNANTGELFF.

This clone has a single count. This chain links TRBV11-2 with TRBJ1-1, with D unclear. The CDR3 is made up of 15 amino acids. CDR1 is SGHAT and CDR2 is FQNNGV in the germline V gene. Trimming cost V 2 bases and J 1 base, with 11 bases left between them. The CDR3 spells CASSLPPSRNTEAFF. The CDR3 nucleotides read TGTGCCAGCAGCTTACCCCCTAGCAGGAACACTGAAGCTTTCTTT.

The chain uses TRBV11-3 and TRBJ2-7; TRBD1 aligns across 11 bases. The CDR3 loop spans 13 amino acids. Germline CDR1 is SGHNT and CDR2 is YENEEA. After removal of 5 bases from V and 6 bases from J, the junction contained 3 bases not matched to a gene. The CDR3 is CASSPGTGGEQYF. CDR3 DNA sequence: TGTGCCAGCAGCCCCGGGACAGGGGGCGAGCAGTACTTC.

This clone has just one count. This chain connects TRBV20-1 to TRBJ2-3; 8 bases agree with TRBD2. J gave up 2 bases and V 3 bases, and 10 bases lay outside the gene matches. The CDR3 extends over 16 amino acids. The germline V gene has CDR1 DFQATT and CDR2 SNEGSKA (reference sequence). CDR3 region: CSASSGSGGNTDTQYF. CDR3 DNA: TGCAGTGCTAGTTCGGGGTCGGGGGGGAACACAGATACGCAGTATTTT.

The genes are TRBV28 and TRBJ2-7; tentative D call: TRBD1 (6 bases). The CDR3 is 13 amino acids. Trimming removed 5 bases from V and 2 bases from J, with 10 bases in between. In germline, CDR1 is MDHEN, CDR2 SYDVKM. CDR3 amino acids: CASSNRVPYEQYF. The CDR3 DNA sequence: TGTGCCAGCAGTAACAGGGTGCCCTACGAGCAGTACTTC.

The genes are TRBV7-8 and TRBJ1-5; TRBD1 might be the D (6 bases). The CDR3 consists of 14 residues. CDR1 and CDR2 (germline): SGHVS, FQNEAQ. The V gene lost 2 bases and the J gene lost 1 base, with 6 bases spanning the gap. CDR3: CASSLTGSNQPQHF. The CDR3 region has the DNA TGTGCCAGCAGCTTAACAGGGAGCAATCAGCCCCAGCATTTT.

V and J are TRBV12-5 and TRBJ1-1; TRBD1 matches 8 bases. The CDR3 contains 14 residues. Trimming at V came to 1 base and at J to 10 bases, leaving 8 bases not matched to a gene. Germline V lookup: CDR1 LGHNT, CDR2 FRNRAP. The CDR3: CASGLGTGPRGAFF. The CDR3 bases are TGTGCTAGTGGTTTGGGGACAGGGCCGCGGGGAGCTTTCTTT.

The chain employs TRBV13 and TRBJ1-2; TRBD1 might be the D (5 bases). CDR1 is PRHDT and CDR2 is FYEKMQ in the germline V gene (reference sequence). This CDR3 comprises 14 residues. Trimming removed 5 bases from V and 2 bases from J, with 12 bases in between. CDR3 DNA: TGTGCCAGCAGCATCGGGACGGGGAACTATGGCTACACCTTC. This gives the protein CASSIGTGNYGYTF.

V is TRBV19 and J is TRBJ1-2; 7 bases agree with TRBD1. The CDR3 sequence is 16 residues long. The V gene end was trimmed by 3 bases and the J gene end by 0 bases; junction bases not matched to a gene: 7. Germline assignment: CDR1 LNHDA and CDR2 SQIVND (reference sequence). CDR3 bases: TGTGCCAGTAGTATCCGAGGGGGCGCATCTAACTATGGCTACACCTTC. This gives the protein CASSIRGGASNYGYTF. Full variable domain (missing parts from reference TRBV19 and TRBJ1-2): DGGITQSPKYLFRKEGQNVTLSCEQNLNHDAMYWYRQDPGQGLRLIYYSQIVNDFQKGDIAEGYSVSREKKESFPLTVTSAQKNPTAFYLCASSIRGGASNYGYTFGSGTRLTVV.

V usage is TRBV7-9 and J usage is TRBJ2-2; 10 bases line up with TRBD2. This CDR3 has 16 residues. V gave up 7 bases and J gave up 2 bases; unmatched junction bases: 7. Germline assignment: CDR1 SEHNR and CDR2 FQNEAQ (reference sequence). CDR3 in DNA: TGTGCCAGCACCCTAGCGGGGGCACTCAACACCGGGGAGCTGTTTTTT. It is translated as CASTLAGALNTGELFF.

This chain's CDR3 is CAIRQARNSPLHF. The CDR3 DNA reads TGTGCCATAAGACAGGCCCGAAATTCACCCCTCCACTTT. The chain carries TRBV12-3 or TRBV12-4 and TRBJ1-6, with D maybe TRBD1 (6 bases). The CDR3 loop spans 13 amino acids. The germline V and J ends were trimmed by 10 bases and 7 bases, with 14 bases remaining between them.